The clone carrying this T cell receptor beta chain was observed a handful of times. Antigen specificity is unknown. The sample comes from a study of blood T cells in healthy people across ages. Study-level results: Lack of knowledge of donor CMV status possibly confounded expanded clonotype changes. The study could not conclusively compare naive and antigen-experienced cells, given its unsorted PBMCs.

PCR was performed a second time for about 7 to 11 cycles using a sample-barcoded 5' primer and a J-beta primer mix. TCRdb reanalysed the 5' RACE reads using MiXCR and keeps one entry per CDR3 protein. The table records hundreds of thousands of distinct CDR3 sequences, 29% of them present only once. The sample consisted of blood. This sequence was found in an elderly woman in good health.

CDR3 in DNA: TGTGCCAGCAGCCCTCGACAGGGAATCTATGGCTACACCTTC. Translating gives CASSPRQGIYGYTF. V gene TRBV11-2 combines with J gene TRBJ1-2; 7 bases align to TRBD1. Looked up from germline, CDR1 is SGHAT and CDR2 is FQNNGV. With 5 bases clipped from V and 4 bases from J, the junction kept 7 bases outside the gene matches. This CDR3 is built from 14 residues.